Listed below are T cell receptor beta chains from one sample, sequenced in a study of blood T cells in healthy people across ages. MiXCR, applied by TCRdb to the 5' RACE reads, yields one record per CDR3 protein. The sample has about 1.4 million distinct CDR3 sequences, roughly 59% seen once. Sequences were obtained from blood. The origin of the receptors is a man aged 18 to 29 in good health. CDR3s include the opening cysteine and the closing phenylalanine or tryptophan. Each record gives: J gene, V gene, D gene, clone size, CDR3 DNA, CDR3 protein. D genes are given only for firm matches. For some rows the clone size is stated as once, few or many, or as a class when expanded; others skip it.

j_call: TRBJ1-2; v_call: TRBV10-3; d_call: -; clone_size: -; cdr3_nt: TGTGCCATCAGTGACGGACTAACAGGGTTTAGTGGCTACACCTTC; cdr3_aa: CAISDGLTGFSGYTF
j_call: TRBJ2-3; v_call: TRBV15; d_call: TRBD2; clone_size: -; cdr3_nt: TGTGCCACCAGCAGGGAAGCGGGAGTGAGCACAGATACGCAGTATTTT; cdr3_aa: CATSREAGVSTDTQYF
j_call: TRBJ2-7; v_call: TRBV5-1; d_call: TRBD2; clone_size: once; cdr3_nt: TGCGCCAGCAGCTACTCCAAGCGGGACTCCGAGAGCTCCTACAATGAGCAGTACTTC; cdr3_aa: CASSYSKRDSESSYNEQYF
j_call: TRBJ2-6; v_call: TRBV7-9; d_call: -; clone_size: -; cdr3_nt: TGTGCCAGCAGCTCCGCCGTCGGGACAGCGGGATCTGGGGCCAACGTCCTGACTTTC; cdr3_aa: CASSSAVGTAGSGANVLTF
j_call: TRBJ2-2; v_call: TRBV5-1; d_call: TRBD2; clone_size: -; cdr3_nt: TGCGCCAGCAGCCGGCCGGGGGGAACGGGGGAGCTGTTTTTT; cdr3_aa: CASSRPGGTGELFF
j_call: TRBJ2-3; v_call: TRBV6-1; d_call: -; clone_size: -; cdr3_nt: TGTGCCTTATCTATGGCCTACACAGATACGCAGTATTTT; cdr3_aa: CALSMAYTDTQYF
j_call: TRBJ1-4; v_call: TRBV4-1; d_call: -; clone_size: few; cdr3_nt: TGCGCCAGCAGCCCATCGGGACATGCCGAAAAACTGTTTTTT; cdr3_aa: CASSPSGHAEKLFF
j_call: TRBJ2-5; v_call: TRBV2; d_call: -; clone_size: -; cdr3_nt: TGTGCCAGCAGTGAGGAGCGCCGGGGCCGAGAGACCCAGTACTTC; cdr3_aa: CASSEERRGRETQYF
j_call: TRBJ2-4; v_call: TRBV20-1; d_call: TRBD1; clone_size: -; cdr3_nt: TGCAGTGCTAGAACGGGACAGGCGGTCGGAGGAAACATTCAGTACTTC; cdr3_aa: CSARTGQAVGGNIQYF
j_call: TRBJ1-4; v_call: TRBV12-3/TRBV12-4; d_call: -; clone_size: -; cdr3_nt: TGTGCCAGCAGTTTCGTCATCAGAGAAAAACTGTTTTTT; cdr3_aa: CASSFVIREKLFF
j_call: TRBJ2-4; v_call: TRBV20-1; d_call: TRBD1; clone_size: -; cdr3_nt: TGCAGTACAGACAGGGGAAACATTCAGTACTTC; cdr3_aa: CSTDRGNIQYF
j_call: TRBJ2-7; v_call: TRBV29-1; d_call: -; clone_size: -; cdr3_nt: TGCAGCGTTGTTGCACCACAAGCCTACGAGCAGTACTTC; cdr3_aa: CSVVAPQAYEQYF
j_call: TRBJ2-5; v_call: TRBV29-1; d_call: -; clone_size: -; cdr3_nt: TGCAGCGTTGAAGATCTGGGGGCACCGGGTCAAGAGACCCAGTACTTC; cdr3_aa: CSVEDLGAPGQETQYF
j_call: TRBJ1-3; v_call: TRBV20-1; d_call: -; clone_size: -; cdr3_nt: TGCAGTGCTACGGGACACCGATTCTCTGGAAACACCATATATTTT; cdr3_aa: CSATGHRFSGNTIYF
j_call: TRBJ1-1; v_call: TRBV3-1; d_call: -; clone_size: -; cdr3_nt: TGTGCCAGCAGCCTCGGACCCCCCGCTGAAGCTTTCTTT; cdr3_aa: CASSLGPPAEAFF
j_call: TRBJ1-5; v_call: TRBV4-1; d_call: -; clone_size: -; cdr3_nt: TGCGCCAGCAGCCAAGGACAGGTCAATGGCAATCAGCCCCAGCATTTT; cdr3_aa: CASSQGQVNGNQPQHF
j_call: TRBJ2-5; v_call: TRBV4-1; d_call: -; clone_size: -; cdr3_nt: TGCGCCAGCAGCCAAGATCGACATCTGCAAGAGACCCAGTACTTC; cdr3_aa: CASSQDRHLQETQYF
j_call: TRBJ2-7; v_call: TRBV6-5; d_call: -; clone_size: -; cdr3_nt: TGTGCCAGCAGCCCCGGGGCTAGTTTTTACGAGCAGTACTTC; cdr3_aa: CASSPGASFYEQYF
j_call: TRBJ1-1; v_call: TRBV20-1; d_call: TRBD1; clone_size: -; cdr3_nt: TGCAGTGCTAGAGGGGACAGGGAGGAAGCTTTCTTT; cdr3_aa: CSARGDREEAFF
j_call: TRBJ2-3; v_call: TRBV2; d_call: -; clone_size: -; cdr3_nt: TGTGCCAGCAGTGAATCGTGGTCAGTCACAGATACGCAGTATTTT; cdr3_aa: CASSESWSVTDTQYF
j_call: TRBJ1-2; v_call: TRBV14; d_call: -; clone_size: -; cdr3_nt: TGTGCCAGCAGCCATGTCGCGGTGTCCTTCTATGGCTACACCTTC; cdr3_aa: CASSHVAVSFYGYTF
j_call: TRBJ2-7; v_call: TRBV5-4; d_call: TRBD2; clone_size: -; cdr3_nt: TGTGCCAGCAGCGTTCTAGCGGGGAGCTCCTACGAGCAGTACTTC; cdr3_aa: CASSVLAGSSYEQYF
j_call: TRBJ2-7; v_call: TRBV7-9; d_call: TRBD1; clone_size: -; cdr3_nt: TGTGCCAGCAGCGCCACAGGGGGAGACGAGCAGTACTTC; cdr3_aa: CASSATGGDEQYF
j_call: TRBJ2-7; v_call: TRBV4-1; d_call: -; clone_size: -; cdr3_nt: TGCGCCAGCAGCCAAACTATGAGCTACGAGCAGTACTTC; cdr3_aa: CASSQTMSYEQYF
j_call: TRBJ2-5; v_call: TRBV5-1; d_call: -; clone_size: -; cdr3_nt: TGCGCCAGCAGCTGGGAAGGAGAGACCCAGTACTTC; cdr3_aa: CASSWEGETQYF
j_call: TRBJ2-7; v_call: TRBV9; d_call: TRBD1; clone_size: -; cdr3_nt: TGTGCCAGCACCTTCCAGGGGGCCTACAATGAGCAGTACTTC; cdr3_aa: CASTFQGAYNEQYF
j_call: TRBJ2-2; v_call: TRBV20-1; d_call: TRBD1; clone_size: -; cdr3_nt: TGCAGTGCTGGGCCCACAGGGGGGAGCACCGGGGAGCTGTTTTTT; cdr3_aa: CSAGPTGGSTGELFF
j_call: TRBJ2-4; v_call: TRBV20-1; d_call: TRBD1; clone_size: -; cdr3_nt: TGCAGTGCTGCCGGCCGGGACAGACTCAGCAAGCAGTACTTC; cdr3_aa: CSAAGRDRLSKQYF
j_call: TRBJ2-7; v_call: TRBV27; d_call: TRBD1; clone_size: -; cdr3_nt: TGTGCCAGCACCGTGACAGGGGACGCTTATGAGCAGTACTTC; cdr3_aa: CASTVTGDAYEQYF
j_call: TRBJ2-6; v_call: TRBV2; d_call: -; clone_size: -; cdr3_nt: TGTGCCAGCAGTGAGGAGCGATACTTCAACGTCCTGACTTTC; cdr3_aa: CASSEERYFNVLTF
j_call: TRBJ2-1; v_call: TRBV7-6; d_call: -; clone_size: few; cdr3_nt: TGTGCCAGCGGCATAGGGCGGGTAGTCTACAATGAGCAGTTCTTC; cdr3_aa: CASGIGRVVYNEQFF
j_call: TRBJ2-7; v_call: TRBV27; d_call: -; clone_size: -; cdr3_nt: TGTGCCAGCAGTTCCCCCAGGGGAAAGGCCTACGAGCAGTACTTC; cdr3_aa: CASSSPRGKAYEQYF
j_call: TRBJ2-1; v_call: TRBV7-9; d_call: TRBD1; clone_size: -; cdr3_nt: TGTGCCAGCAGCTTATACCCGACAGGGCCCTACAATGAGCAGTTCTTC; cdr3_aa: CASSLYPTGPYNEQFF
j_call: TRBJ2-4; v_call: TRBV3-1; d_call: -; clone_size: -; cdr3_nt: TGTGCCAGCAGCCCCTTGTCAACATCGGCCAAAAACATTCAGTACTTC; cdr3_aa: CASSPLSTSAKNIQYF
j_call: TRBJ2-4; v_call: TRBV20-1; d_call: TRBD2; clone_size: -; cdr3_nt: TGCAGTGCTAGAGAAGAGAGCGGGATAGCCAAAAACATTCAGTACTTC; cdr3_aa: CSAREESGIAKNIQYF
j_call: TRBJ1-5; v_call: TRBV10-3; d_call: -; clone_size: -; cdr3_nt: TGTGCCACCGGGCTGGGTCCCCAGCATTTT; cdr3_aa: CATGLGPQHF
j_call: TRBJ2-4; v_call: TRBV29-1; d_call: TRBD1; clone_size: -; cdr3_nt: TGCAGCGTTGGGGGACAGGGTTATAAAAACATTCAGTACTTC; cdr3_aa: CSVGGQGYKNIQYF
j_call: TRBJ2-1; v_call: TRBV15; d_call: -; clone_size: -; cdr3_nt: TGTGCCACCAGCGAACGTGGCGGAGGGGTAAATGAGCAGTTCTTC; cdr3_aa: CATSERGGGVNEQFF
j_call: TRBJ2-6; v_call: TRBV7-2; d_call: -; clone_size: -; cdr3_nt: TGTGCCAGCAGCCCAACTCGGGGGAGCGCTGGGGCCAACGTCCTGACTTTC; cdr3_aa: CASSPTRGSAGANVLTF
j_call: TRBJ2-3; v_call: TRBV6-1; d_call: TRBD2; clone_size: -; cdr3_nt: TGTGCCAGCAGTGAAGCCTGGGCTAGCGGGGACACAGATACGCAGTATTTT; cdr3_aa: CASSEAWASGDTDTQYF
j_call: TRBJ1-2; v_call: TRBV7-9; d_call: -; clone_size: -; cdr3_nt: TGTGCCAGCAGCTTATCTGTGGAGAAAGATAACTATGGCTACACCTTC; cdr3_aa: CASSLSVEKDNYGYTF
j_call: TRBJ2-7; v_call: TRBV28; d_call: -; clone_size: few; cdr3_nt: TGTGCCAGCAGTTTACAGGGGAGGCTAGAGGTCCGCCACGAGCAGTACTTC; cdr3_aa: CASSLQGRLEVRHEQYF
j_call: TRBJ2-7; v_call: TRBV28; d_call: -; clone_size: -; cdr3_nt: TGTGCCAGCTCCACATCGGGTAATATTTACGAGCAGTACTTC; cdr3_aa: CASSTSGNIYEQYF
j_call: TRBJ2-1; v_call: TRBV21-1; d_call: -; clone_size: -; cdr3_nt: TGTGCCAGCAGCAAAAGGGCTAGCGGCCCCTACAATGAGCAGTTCTTC; cdr3_aa: CASSKRASGPYNEQFF
j_call: TRBJ1-2; v_call: TRBV20-1; d_call: -; clone_size: -; cdr3_nt: TGCAGTGCTAGAGAAACCAGGGCTGACTACACCTTC; cdr3_aa: CSARETRADYTF
j_call: TRBJ2-1; v_call: TRBV20-1; d_call: TRBD2; clone_size: -; cdr3_nt: TGCAGTGCTAGAGATCCCGGACTAGCGGGGGTGAGCAATGAGCAGTTCTTC; cdr3_aa: CSARDPGLAGVSNEQFF
j_call: TRBJ2-5; v_call: TRBV29-1; d_call: -; clone_size: few; cdr3_nt: TGCAGCGTTGTAAAGGGTGGAGAGACCCAGTACTTC; cdr3_aa: CSVVKGGETQYF
j_call: TRBJ2-1; v_call: TRBV5-1; d_call: TRBD1; clone_size: -; cdr3_nt: TGCGCCAGCAGCTTGCAGGGACAGGCCTACAATGAGCAGTTCTTC; cdr3_aa: CASSLQGQAYNEQFF
j_call: TRBJ1-1; v_call: TRBV11-2; d_call: TRBD1; clone_size: few; cdr3_nt: TGTGCCAGCAGCTACCGGTTTAGGGACAGTTTCACTGAAGCTTTCTTT; cdr3_aa: CASSYRFRDSFTEAFF
j_call: TRBJ2-5; v_call: TRBV6-5; d_call: TRBD1; clone_size: few; cdr3_nt: TGTGCCAGCAGTGACCGGACAGGGGTAGAGACCCAGTACTTC; cdr3_aa: CASSDRTGVETQYF
j_call: TRBJ2-5; v_call: TRBV20-1; d_call: -; clone_size: -; cdr3_nt: TGCAGTGCTCGGGACATTCGCGGAGAGACCCAGTACTTC; cdr3_aa: CSARDIRGETQYF
j_call: TRBJ2-1; v_call: TRBV5-6; d_call: -; clone_size: -; cdr3_nt: TGTGCCAGCAGTCGAGGAGGCCAGGTCTACAATGAGCAGTTCTTC; cdr3_aa: CASSRGGQVYNEQFF
j_call: TRBJ2-1; v_call: TRBV11-2; d_call: TRBD1; clone_size: -; cdr3_nt: TGTGCCAGCAGCCCCGGGACAGGGTCGTTCTTC; cdr3_aa: CASSPGTGSFF
j_call: TRBJ2-3; v_call: TRBV7-6; d_call: TRBD2; clone_size: once; cdr3_nt: TGTGCCAGCAGCCCTCCGGGAGGGCCCGCAGATACGCAGTATTTT; cdr3_aa: CASSPPGGPADTQYF
j_call: TRBJ2-1; v_call: TRBV5-1; d_call: -; clone_size: few; cdr3_nt: TGCGCCAGCAGCGGACTGATTAACAATGAGCAGTTCTTC; cdr3_aa: CASSGLINNEQFF